These T cell receptor beta chains were read from a single sample in a study of blood T cell repertoires in COVID-19. Method: immunoSEQ multiplex PCR; TCRdb's copy keeps in-frame clones and lacks some. In the table there are over 200,000 clones, 80% to 90% of which are singletons. Sequencing was done on a sample of peripheral blood. All receptors derive from a man in his 60s who had recovered from COVID-19. Both conserved end residues are part of each CDR3. The D gene is left open where the match is weak. Size is stated for part of the rows, as once, few or many counts, or as a class when the clone is expanded.

v_call	d_call	clone_size	j_call	cdr3_nt	cdr3_aa
TRBV24-1	TRBD1	once	TRBJ2-2	TGTGCCACCCTGGACAGGGGGGACACCGGGGAGCTGTTTTTT	CATLDRGDTGELFF
TRBV2	NA	NA	TRBJ1-4	TGTGCCAGCGGTTCGGTGAGTGGCGGAAATGAAAAACTGTTTTTT	CASGSVSGGNEKLFF
TRBV6-4	TRBD2	NA	TRBJ2-1	TGTGCCAGCAGTAGGGAGGGGAGCTCCTACAATGAGCAGTTCTTC	CASSREGSSYNEQFF
TRBV24-1	TRBD1	NA	TRBJ2-5	TGTGCCACCAGTGATCCACAGGGGATTGAATCGGAGACCCAGTACTTC	CATSDPQGIESETQYF
TRBV5-1	NA	NA	TRBJ1-1	TGCGCCAGCAGCTTGCAAAGAGTGAACACTGAAGCTTTCTTT	CASSLQRVNTEAFF
TRBV30	NA	NA	TRBJ2-2	TGTGCCTGGAGACACTGGGAGGGGGGGAACACCGGGGAGCTGTTTTTT	CAWRHWEGGNTGELFF
TRBV5-6	TRBD1	NA	TRBJ1-1	TGTGCCAGCAGCTTGGTAGGGGGCAGGAACACTGAAGCTTTCTTT	CASSLVGGRNTEAFF
TRBV18	TRBD1	NA	TRBJ1-4	TGTGCCAGCTCACCACGGGGGACAGATGGTTCAACTAATGAAAAACTGTTTTTT	CASSPRGTDGSTNEKLFF
TRBV5-4	NA	NA	TRBJ2-7	TGTGCCAGCAGCCCTCGGCAGCCCGTAGGGTTCCACAGGGAAGCGTCCGAGCAGTACTTC	CASSPRQPVGFHREASEQYF
TRBV10-3	NA	NA	TRBJ1-5	TGTGCCATCAGTGGCGTTGGAGGGTTGAGTCAGCCCCAGCATTTT	CAISGVGGLSQPQHF
TRBV6-5	TRBD1	NA	TRBJ1-2	TGTGCCAGCAGTCAGGGGGGCGAGGATGGCTACACCTTC	CASSQGGEDGYTF
TRBV5-1	NA	once	TRBJ1-4	TGCGCCAGCAGCTTGGCCGGGGGGTCTAATGAAAAACTGTTTTTT	CASSLAGGSNEKLFF
TRBV19	TRBD1	NA	TRBJ2-2	TGTGCCAGTAGCAGGGGGCCCACCGGGGAGCTGTTTTTT	CASSRGPTGELFF
TRBV6-5	NA	NA	TRBJ2-4	TGTGCCAGCAGTCCCCTAGCTGGAGCCAAAAACATTCAGTACTTC	CASSPLAGAKNIQYF
TRBV5-1	NA	NA	TRBJ2-7	TGCGCCAGCAGCGTACAGGGATACGAGCAGTACTTC	CASSVQGYEQYF
TRBV12-3/TRBV12-4	NA	NA	TRBJ2-3	TGTGCCAGCGGGGCAGGGTCAGATACGCAGTATTTT	CASGAGSDTQYF
TRBV19	TRBD2	NA	TRBJ2-7	TGTGCCAGTAGTATTAGCGGGAGCCCCTACGAGCAGTACTTC	CASSISGSPYEQYF
TRBV9	TRBD2	NA	TRBJ2-3	TGTGCCAGCAGCGTAGGAAGCGGGGGAACAGATAGTACGCAGTATTTT	CASSVGSGGTDSTQYF
TRBV7-9	TRBD1	NA	TRBJ2-7	TGTGCCAGCAGGGGACAGGGTGATCGCGAGCAGTACTTC	CASRGQGDREQYF
TRBV7-9	TRBD1	NA	TRBJ2-7	TGTGCCAGCAGCGCCGCACCGGGACAGGACCTCTACGAGCAGTACTTC	CASSAAPGQDLYEQYF
TRBV27	NA	NA	TRBJ2-3	TGTGCCACCCTCCGAGGGACTCACAGGGGTGCCACAGATACGCAGTATTTT	CATLRGTHRGATDTQYF
TRBV9	TRBD1	NA	TRBJ2-7	TGTGCCAGCAGCGTTGGGACAGGGGACCGTTTTCGACCCTACGAGCAGTACTTC	CASSVGTGDRFRPYEQYF
TRBV30	NA	NA	TRBJ2-3	TGTGCCTGTTTATCACAGGGTCGCACAGATACGCAGTATTTT	CACLSQGRTDTQYF
TRBV15	NA	NA	TRBJ1-5	TGTGCCACCAGCACCTACTCGGGGAATCAGCCCCAGCATTTT	CATSTYSGNQPQHF
TRBV5-1	NA	NA	TRBJ2-1	TGCGCCAGCAGTCTGGAACGGGGCTCCTACAATGAGCAGTTCTTC	CASSLERGSYNEQFF
TRBV5-1	NA	NA	TRBJ2-1	TGCGCCAGCAGCTCGGTTCTTAGCTCCTATAATGAGCAGTTCTTC	CASSSVLSSYNEQFF
TRBV7-8	NA	NA	TRBJ1-2	TGTGCCAGCAGCTTAGATCTAAGCTTGTATGGCTACACCTTC	CASSLDLSLYGYTF
TRBV5-4	TRBD2	medium-sized	TRBJ2-3	TGTGCCAGCAGCCCGACTAGCGGGGCTGGCGATACGCAGTATTTT	CASSPTSGAGDTQYF
TRBV18	TRBD2	NA	TRBJ2-3	TGTGCCAGCTGGGCCCTAGCGGGCGGGAACACAGATACGCAGTATTTT	CASWALAGGNTDTQYF
TRBV30	NA	NA	TRBJ2-7	TGTGCCTGGAGTGTAGTGCAGGGCCACGAGCAGTACTTC	CAWSVVQGHEQYF
TRBV12-3/TRBV12-4	TRBD1	NA	TRBJ1-6	TGTGCCAGCAGTTTAGTACAGGGGACACCCCTCCACTTT	CASSLVQGTPLHF
TRBV4-3	TRBD2	NA	TRBJ2-1	TGCGCCAGCAGCCAAATAGGACTAGCGGGGGGGTATGAGCAGTTCTTC	CASSQIGLAGGYEQFF
TRBV29-1	NA	NA	TRBJ2-1	TGCAGCGTTGACTCCCGGGACTCGCGCAGGGAGCAGTTCTTC	CSVDSRDSRREQFF
TRBV19	NA	NA	TRBJ1-3	TGTGCCAGTAGTATCATTGGTCAGCGAAGCTCTGGAAACACCATATATTTT	CASSIIGQRSSGNTIYF
TRBV27	NA	few	TRBJ2-7	TGTGCCAGCAAGTTTACAGGACAAAGCTCCTACGAGCAGTACTTC	CASKFTGQSSYEQYF
TRBV3-1/TRBV3-2	NA	NA	TRBJ2-1	TGTGCCAGCAGCCGCCACACCTACAATGAGCAGTTCTTC	CASSRHTYNEQFF
TRBV5-1	TRBD1	NA	TRBJ1-3	TGCGCCAGCAGCTTGGCAGGGGGCGAAGGAAACACCATATATTTT	CASSLAGGEGNTIYF
TRBV5-1	NA	once	TRBJ2-7	TGCGCCAGCAGCGGGGGGATCTACGAGCAGTACTTC	CASSGGIYEQYF
TRBV6-2/TRBV6-3	NA	NA	TRBJ2-2	TGTGCCAGCAGTGATTCAGGTGTCACCGGGGAGCTGTTTTTT	CASSDSGVTGELFF
TRBV6-1	TRBD2	NA	TRBJ2-1	TGTGCCAGCAGTGACAATTCTAGCGGAGTTAAGCTCTTC	CASSDNSSGVKLF
TRBV19	TRBD1	once	TRBJ1-1	TGTGCCAGTAGTAGAGCCGGCCCGGGACAGACCTTGAACACTGAAGCTTTCTTT	CASSRAGPGQTLNTEAFF
TRBV29-1	NA	once	TRBJ1-1	TGCAGCGTTGATTCGGTAGGGGATGCTGAAGCTTTCTTT	CSVDSVGDAEAFF